A single sample is the source of the 32 T cell receptor beta chains below, sequenced in a study of CD8 T cells in ankylosing spondylitis. TCRdb re-called the 5' RACE reads through MiXCR, storing one row per CDR3 protein. The sample carries 36,000 or so distinct CDR3 sequences, approximately 10% recorded once. Sequencing was performed on synovial fluid, either unsorted or a sorted T cell fraction (not recorded which). The receptors were gathered from a male donor with ankylosing spondylitis.

This clonotype showed up many times. V usage is TRBV29-1 and J usage is TRBJ1-1, with 7 bases that match TRBD1. The CDR3 totals 13 residues. V lost 6 bases and J lost 7; bases outside the gene matches: 11. Per the germline V gene, CDR1 is SQVTM and CDR2 is ANQGSEA. CDR3 amino acids: CSVDSGTADEAFF. Written as DNA, the CDR3 is TGCAGCGTAGATTCCGGGACAGCTGATGAAGCTTTCTTT. Full variable domain (remainder filled in from reference TRBV29-1 and TRBJ1-1): SAVISQKPSRDICQRGTSLTIQCQVDSQVTMMFWYRQQPGQSLTLIATANQGSEATYESGFVIDKFPISRPNLTFSTLTVSNMSPEDSSIYLCSVDSGTADEAFFGQGTRLTVV.

Many counts were recorded for this clonotype. The J gene is TRBJ2-5, the V gene TRBV4-1; 7 positions match TRBD2. Germline assignment: CDR1 MGHRA and CDR2 YSYEKL. The CDR3 loop spans 16 amino acids. With 1 base clipped from V and 4 bases from J, the junction kept 9 bases outside the gene matches. The CDR3 reads CASSQASGVPPETQYF. The CDR3 DNA sequence: TGCGCCAGCAGCCAAGCTAGCGGAGTCCCCCCAGAGACCCAGTACTTC.

This clonotype was counted many times. The chain is built from TRBV7-9 and TRBJ2-4; D ambiguous. The germline CDR1 and CDR2 sequences are SEHNR and FQNEAQ (reference sequence). V shed 5 bases and J shed 0 bases, with 17 bases lying between them. The CDR3 totals 17 residues. CDR3 region: CASSAIPGTRAKNIQYF. CDR3 in DNA: TGTGCCAGCAGCGCCATCCCGGGTACGAGAGCCAAAAACATTCAGTACTTC.

This clonotype has ten or more counts. The CDR3 is CASSPQTIQYEQYF. The CDR3 DNA follows: TGTGCCAGCAGCCCCCAGACTATACAGTACGAGCAGTACTTC. This chain joins TRBV12-3 or TRBV12-4 and TRBJ2-7, with D possibly TRBD2 on 5 matching bases. This CDR3 contains 14 residues. V was pared by 6 bases and J by 4 bases, with 16 bases between.

This clonotype was found many times. The gene calls are TRBV5-1 and TRBJ2-7; TRBD2 agrees at 8 bases. Trimming took 4 bases from V and 7 from J; bases not matched to a gene: 7. The germline V gene has CDR1 SGHRS and CDR2 YFSETQ. The CDR3 extends over 13 amino acids. Written as DNA, the CDR3 is TGCGCCAGCAGCCCCCAGCGGGAGAGGGAGCAGTACTTC. It codes for CASSPQREREQYF.

This clonotype has a handful of counts. This chain joins TRBV3-1 and TRBJ2-1; 8 positions match TRBD2. Germline V gives CDR1 LGHDT, CDR2 YNNKEL (reference sequence). The J segment lost 6 bases and the V segment lost 4 bases, leaving 14 bases of the junction unmatched. The CDR3 has 17 residues. CDR3 residues: CASSRHLETSVSNEQFF. CDR3 coding DNA: TGTGCCAGCAGCCGACATCTTGAGACTAGCGTCTCCAATGAGCAGTTCTTC.

This clonotype appeared a few times. The chain has TRBV2 and TRBJ1-5; no definite D call. Germline CDR1 SNHLY, CDR2 FYNNEI. Trimming took off 8 bases at V and 2 bases at J, with 13 bases between the two ends. The length of the CDR3 is 14 residues. This chain's CDR3 is CASQLGYGNQPQHF. Written as DNA, the CDR3 is TGTGCCAGCCAATTGGGGTACGGCAATCAGCCCCAGCATTTT.

The chain has TRBV7-9 and TRBJ2-7; D remains unclear. V lost 1 base and J lost 6, with 10 bases in between. CDR1 and CDR2 (germline): SEHNR, FQNEAQ (reference sequence). The CDR3 runs to 13 residues. The CDR3 is CASSLGVTGEQYF. The DNA for the CDR3 is TGTGCCAGCAGCTTAGGTGTTACCGGCGAGCAGTACTTC.

This clonotype was observed at least ten times. This chain links TRBV5-1 with TRBJ2-1; no firm D call. The CDR3 has 12 amino acids. Trimming shortened V by 0 bases and J by 12 bases, and 10 bases separated the two germline ends. Germline V CDR1 and CDR2: SGHRS, YFSETQ. The CDR3 sequence is CASSLGRHRQFF. The CDR3 DNA is TGCGCCAGCAGCTTGGGACGACACCGGCAGTTCTTC.

This clonotype was recorded many times. The chain uses TRBV7-2 and TRBJ2-1, with 10 bases lining up with TRBD2. The germline V gene encodes CDR1 SGHTA and CDR2 FQGNSA. This CDR3 is built from 16 residues. Unmatched junction bases numbered 8, after V lost 4 bases and J lost 5 bases. The CDR3 coding sequence is TGTGCCAGCAGCTCTCCTGGGACTAGCGTTAACAATGAGCAGTTCTTC. Amino acid sequence: CASSSPGTSVNNEQFF.

The rearrangement uses TRBV30 and TRBJ1-6; D remains unclear. CDR3 length: 13 amino acids. Trimming pared 4 bases from V and 5 bases from J, leaving 9 bases between. Per germline, CDR1 GTSNPN and CDR2 SVGIG (reference sequence). CDR3 nucleotide sequence: TGTGCCTGGACTCCGGGGAATAATTCACCCCTCCACTTT. This encodes CAWTPGNNSPLHF.

This clonotype was counted a few times. V gene TRBV19 combines with J gene TRBJ2-7, with a possible D match to TRBD2 (5 bases). V was shortened by 7 bases and J by 7 bases, with 23 bases between the two germline ends. CDR1 is LNHDA and CDR2 is SQIVND in the germline V gene (reference sequence). CDR3 length: 15 amino acids. CDR3 sequence: CASTPQAAARSEQYF. The CDR3 coding sequence is TGTGCCAGTACCCCTCAGGCAGCGGCCCGATCGGAGCAGTACTTC.

This clonotype was seen a few times. The chain employs TRBV6-1 and TRBJ2-1; 8 nucleotides agree with TRBD2. The V segment lost 11 bases and the J segment 0 bases; nucleotides outside the gene matches: 9. CDR1 is MNHNS, CDR2 SASEGT, per germline. The CDR3 contains 15 residues. Here the CDR3 DNA reads TGTGCCCATTCGGGGGGGGACTCCTCCTACAATGAGCAGTTCTTC. It translates to CAHSGGDSSYNEQFF.

This clonotype was found a few times. This CDR3 reads CASSQGTFEETQYF. The CDR3 DNA reads as TGTGCCAGCAGCCAAGGGACATTTGAAGAGACCCAGTACTTC. The chain has TRBV7-2 and TRBJ2-5; a weak D match, TRBD1 (6 bases). The CDR3 is 14 residues long. V lost 5 bases and J 3 bases, leaving 13 bases between the germline ends. Germline assignment: CDR1 SGHTA and CDR2 FQGNSA.

This clonotype was counted many times. The chain couples TRBV10-1 to TRBJ1-2; D not certain. Germline lookup yields CDR1 WNHNN and CDR2 SYGVQD (reference sequence). The CDR3 length is 13 residues. Trimming took off 3 bases at V and 2 bases at J, with 7 bases between the two ends. The CDR3 protein is CASSDRRNYGYTF. DNA of the CDR3: TGCGCCAGCAGTGATCGTCGGAACTATGGCTACACCTTC.

In its sample, this clonotype was seen a few times. The chain recombines TRBV7-2 with TRBJ2-2; no clear D. The germline CDR1 and CDR2 sequences are SGHTA and FQGNSA. The CDR3 consists of 14 residues. V lost 2 bases and J lost 5, with 9 bases in between. The CDR3 DNA reads TGTGCCAGCAGCTTACTACCTGTTACCGGGGAGCTGTTTTTT. This encodes CASSLLPVTGELFF.

This clonotype was found once. CDR3 sequence: CASSLYRGGPDTQYF. The CDR3 coding sequence is TGTGCCAGCAGTTTGTATCGAGGGGGGCCAGATACGCAGTATTTT. The chain recombines TRBV28 with TRBJ2-3, with D perhaps TRBD1 or TRBD2 (6 bases each). The CDR3 length is 15 residues. Trimming pared 3 bases from V and 4 bases from J, leaving 14 bases between. Germline lookup yields CDR1 MDHEN and CDR2 SYDVKM.

V is TRBV30 and J is TRBJ2-1, with D unclear. The CDR3 has 14 residues. CDR1 and CDR2 (germline): GTSNPN, SVGIG (reference sequence). Trimming took 4 bases from V and 5 from J, leaving 15 bases between them. The CDR3 region has the DNA TGTGCCTGGAAGTTTTACAGTATCCACAATGAGCAGTTCTTC. Its protein is CAWKFYSIHNEQFF.

The V gene is TRBV5-1, the J gene TRBJ2-3; D might be TRBD2 (5 bases). V gave up 4 bases and J gave up 1 base, with 13 bases separating them. Germline CDR1 is SGHRS and CDR2 is YFSETQ. This CDR3 contains 15 residues. CDR3 sequence reads: CASSLWAEGTDTQYF. The CDR3 DNA follows: TGCGCCAGCAGCCTATGGGCGGAGGGCACAGATACGCAGTATTTT.

This clonotype was seen many times. The chain carries TRBV5-1 and TRBJ2-1; TRBD1 matches at 8 bases. CDR3 length equals 14 residues. Trimming at V came to 4 bases and at J to 9 bases, leaving 9 bases not matched to a gene. Germline assignment: CDR1 SGHRS and CDR2 YFSETQ. Here the CDR3 reads CASSIGQGAGEQFF. For the CDR3, the DNA is TGCGCCAGCAGCATCGGACAGGGTGCAGGTGAGCAGTTCTTC.

The V gene is TRBV20-1, the J gene TRBJ1-1; TRBD1 is a possible D gene (5 bases). Germline CDR1 is DFQATT and CDR2 is SNEGSKA (reference sequence). This CDR3 spans 14 amino acids. The ends were cut back, 0 bases at V and 5 bases at J, with 13 bases in the middle. CDR3 coding DNA: TGCAGTGCTAGAGAAGGCTCAGGACATACTGAAGCTTTCTTT. Encoded protein: CSAREGSGHTEAFF.

This clonotype was counted at least ten times. V usage is TRBV29-1 and J usage is TRBJ1-1; D might be TRBD1 (6 bases). The length of the CDR3 is 13 residues. Germline CDR1 and CDR2: SQVTM and ANQGSEA. V was pared by 6 bases and J by 3 bases, with 14 bases between. The CDR3 DNA follows: TGCAGCGTACGCGGACAGCCCGACACTGAAGCTTTCTTT. It is translated as CSVRGQPDTEAFF.

The chain recombines TRBV27 with TRBJ1-3; D perhaps matches TRBD1 (5 bases). CDR1 MNHEY and CDR2 SMNVEV come from the germline V gene (reference sequence). This CDR3 comprises 15 residues. Deletions cut 5 bases from V and 0 bases from J, with 11 bases between. The CDR3 sequence is CASSLRDGSGNTIYF. DNA of the CDR3: TGTGCCAGCAGTCTTCGGGACGGCTCTGGAAACACCATATATTTT.

This clonotype was observed many times. The rearrangement joins TRBV29-1 to TRBJ2-2; D is uncertain. The CDR3 runs to 12 residues. The V gene's germline CDR1 is SQVTM and CDR2 ANQGSEA. Trimming pared 6 bases from V and 4 bases from J, leaving 9 bases between. CDR3 bases: TGCAGCGTGACGGACGTCACCGGGGAGCTGTTTTTT. It specifies CSVTDVTGELFF.

The CDR3 nucleotides are TGTGCCAGCAGTGAAGCGGCCATAGAGTACTTC. It is translated as CASSEAAIEYF. The chain carries TRBV2 and TRBJ2-5, with D uncertain. This CDR3 comprises 11 residues. Germline values: CDR1 SNHLY, CDR2 FYNNEI. Trimming pared 0 bases from V and 12 bases from J, leaving 8 bases between.

This clonotype was counted a few times. V is TRBV28 and J is TRBJ1-2; 10 nucleotides line up with TRBD1. Unmatched junction bases numbered 14, after V lost 9 bases and J lost 4 bases. Germline V lookup: CDR1 MDHEN, CDR2 SYDVKM. This CDR3 contains 16 residues. Here the CDR3 DNA reads TGTGCCAGTAGTCACGATACCGGGACAGGGGTCTATGGCTACACCTTC. Translating it yields CASSHDTGTGVYGYTF.

The table lists this clonotype with many counts. The chain uses TRBV4-3 and TRBJ2-7, with TRBD1 matching over 9 bases. The CDR3 is 14 residues long. Germline V gene lookup returns CDR1 LGHNA and CDR2 YSLEER. The V segment lost 3 bases and the J segment 6 bases; nucleotides outside the gene matches: 6. CDR3 DNA sequence: TGCGCCAGCAGCCAGGGACAGGGATCATTCGAGCAGTACTTC. Amino acid sequence: CASSQGQGSFEQYF.

Only a few counts were recorded for this clonotype. The chain is built from TRBV5-1 and TRBJ2-3, with TRBD2 as a possible D gene (5 bases). The germline V gene has CDR1 SGHRS and CDR2 YFSETQ. The V and J ends lost 3 bases and 0 bases respectively, with 11 bases between them. This CDR3 region has 15 residues. DNA of the CDR3: TGCGCCAGCAGCTGGACTGATGCTAGCACAGATACGCAGTATTTT. Its protein product is CASSWTDASTDTQYF.

The gene calls are TRBV27 and TRBJ2-1; D is undetermined. Trimming took 4 bases from V and 0 from J, leaving 10 bases between them. The CDR3 consists of 15 residues. The V gene's germline CDR1 is MNHEY and CDR2 SMNVEV (reference sequence). DNA of the CDR3: TGTGCCAGCAGTTCATCCTGGAGCTCCTACAATGAGCAGTTCTTC. Protein: CASSSSWSSYNEQFF.

This clonotype showed up just once. The V call is TRBV19, the J call TRBJ1-5, with D unresolved. V was pared by 0 bases and J by 3 bases, with 9 bases between. Germline V gene sequence: CDR1 LNHDA, CDR2 SQIVND (reference sequence). This CDR3 has 15 amino acids. The CDR3 DNA sequence: TGTGCCAGTAGTATAGATTGGCAGGTCAATCAGCCCCAGCATTTT. This sequence encodes CASSIDWQVNQPQHF.

This clonotype was counted a few times. The chain uses TRBV5-5 and TRBJ2-5; D call uncertain. This CDR3 has 12 residues. V lost 2 bases and J 3 bases, leaving 5 bases between the germline ends. Looked up from germline, CDR1 is SGHKS and CDR2 is YYEKEE (reference sequence). The DNA for the CDR3 is TGTGCCAGCAGCTTCACGGAAGAGACCCAGTACTTC. Its translation: CASSFTEETQYF.

This clonotype has at least ten counts. The chain uses TRBV21-1 and TRBJ2-5. TRBV21-1 is a recognized pseudogene. The CDR3 spans 14 residues. CDR3: CASSKMGRQETQYF. As DNA, the CDR3 is TGTGCCAGCAGCAAAATGGGCAGACAAGAGACCCAGTACTTC.